This T cell receptor (beta chain) was captured in a study of blood T cell repertoires in COVID-19. The overall study: Nucleic acid was either cDNA or gDNA, and it came from T cells, B-cell-depleted T cells, or PBMCs.

Germline CDR1 is MNHEY and CDR2 is SMNVEV (reference sequence). This CDR3 region has 16 residues. V was shortened by 0 bases and J by 5 bases, with 15 bases between the two germline ends. In the original analysis: Amplification of reference gene primers was used by the study to estimate nucleated cell counts. Only in-frame clones appear in the TCRdb table, and some are missing; sequencing was by immunoSEQ multiplex PCR. For V, J and clone size, that table is used; D and trimming come from the DNA. The table lists 150,000 to 200,000 clones, around 85% of them singletons. The chain joins TRBV27 to TRBJ2-3; D may be TRBD2 (7 bases). The sequence derives from a man between 60 and 75 years old with COVID-19, enrolled during active disease. Sample: peripheral blood. CDR3 in amino acids: CASSLSGGRAGDTQYF. The CDR3 DNA follows: TGTGCCAGCAGTTTATCAGGGGGGAGGGCCGGAGATACGCAGTATTTT.